These T cell receptor beta chains were read from a single sample in a study of T cell changes during pregnancy in multiple sclerosis. Measured with immunoSEQ multiplex PCR; TCRdb has only the in-frame clones, and not every one. The data contain 90,000 or so clones, around 93% of them singletons. The source was peripheral blood, collected in the first trimester of pregnancy. These receptors all come from a female donor in good health, enrolled as a control in a pregnancy study. Each CDR3 is given with its conserved first and last residue.

V,CDR3
TRBV19,CAIRQRGMNTEAFF
TRBV4-3,CASSQAGGIRETQYF
TRBV28,CASTLGGRVNF
TRBV5-8,CASTSGTRGRRSQHF
TRBV7-8,CASSLPGQGWDEQFF
TRBV4-1,CASSQPASAGTRELFF
TRBV29-1,CSVAHPTMNTEAFF
TRBV28,CASSQGYGYTF
TRBV5-1,CASSRERGSTDTQYF
TRBV18,CASSPSGTPTDTQYF
TRBV28,CASRLQGDTEAFF
TRBV27,CASSLRTSGGRGTGELFF
TRBV27,CASSFGGGSLYEQYF
TRBV5-4,CASSLRTGKNEKLFF
TRBV10-3,CAIGSAADQPQHF
TRBV4-1,CASSQLSGLAKNYNEQFF
TRBV4-3,CASSPGGTYNSPLHF
TRBV28,CASSLRGPVGGAQHF
TRBV7-2,CASSFLQGNTEAFF
TRBV6-5,CASSYAGGQFF
TRBV11-2,CASSAGRTYEQYF
TRBV9,CASSVGGDTGELFF
TRBV5-1,CASSLDSTDTQYF
TRBV25-1,CASSESTGGQSPLHF
TRBV27,CASRGAGPFEQYF
TRBV18,CASSTGLALEQYF
TRBV19,CASSSGSTDTQYF
TRBV7-2,CASSLQAGPGDTQYF
TRBV27,CASSLAGLSYNEQFF
TRBV25-1,CASSDSQRGLSGANVLTF
TRBV7-3,CASSPGLAGGRYEQFF
TRBV28,CASSFVGLTGELFF
TRBV7-8,CASSLGWGGNLYEQYF
TRBV7-2,CASSLVGAANYGYTF
TRBV7-8,CASTPGRGGVGANVLTF
TRBV4-2,CASSHGRLNTFGVTGELFF
TRBV27,CASTDSYEQFF
TRBV27,CASSLSGQPYNEQFF
TRBV27,CASTSYVFGATSTGELFF
TRBV30,CAWGDRDEAFF
TRBV5-6,CASSWRGGADTQYF
TRBV5-4,CASSLRIGTEAFF
TRBV4-1,CASSPQGKGNEQFF
TRBV6-5,CASSSGRGDAFF
TRBV4-1,CASSQGPQVYSNQPQHF
TRBV28,CASSPQDRGLYEQYF
TRBV27,CASSATGEGSNQPQHF
TRBV27,CASREQGAGADTQYF
TRBV5-4,CASSLQDRETSPLHF
TRBV6-5,CASSYDSSYNSPLHF
TRBV6-1,CASRRVDGYTF
TRBV30,CGGQGVYEQYF
TRBV10-3,CAIGGTPTSSPLHF
TRBV29-1,CSVEGGGSSVDYGYTF
TRBV27,CASRQGALGYTF
TRBV4-1,CASSQGQDFNEQFF
TRBV29-1,CSADLTGDGIQYF
TRBV19,CASRGTSLSNQPQHF
TRBV11-3,CASSPGTGELFF
TRBV19,CASSIGGQGAFNEKLFF